Listed below are T cell receptor beta chains from one sample, sequenced in a study of CD8 T cells in Susac syndrome. Each CDR3 protein gets one entry after TCRdb re-called the immunoSEQ multiplex PCR reads with MiXCR. The sample has 150,000 to 200,000 distinct CDR3 sequences; roughly 94% are singletons. The sequencing input was CD4+ T cells from PBMCs. These receptors all come from a human donor in good health. CDR3s include the opening cysteine and the closing phenylalanine or tryptophan. The D gene is left open where the match is weak.

d_call	cdr3_length	v_call	cdr3_aa
.	15	TRBV6-6	CASTHRGGNIYGYTF
.	13	TRBV7-2	CASSLDPKTEAFF
.	14	TRBV20-1	CSARELRSQETQYF
TRBD2	14	TRBV30	CAWSDGRTKNIQYF
.	15	TRBV29-1	CSVHLARPSTDTQYF
TRBD2	15	TRBV29-1	CSVGWGLLAGQEQYF
.	13	TRBV27	CASSLRSPYEQYF
.	15	TRBV20-1	CSASTLLSESAPQYF
.	15	TRBV9	CASSLLGATEETQYF
TRBD1	13	TRBV2	CARRRTGNTEAFF
.	16	TRBV5-1	CASSLMRGGSYNEQFF
.	14	TRBV20-1	CSARDSRGQQPQHF
TRBD2	14	TRBV6-2/TRBV6-3	CASGLAANTGELFF
.	14	TRBV7-2	CASSLASRSYEQYF
.	16	TRBV20-1	CSALDIFTSSTDTQYF
TRBD1	16	TRBV25-1	CASSELRTGGSDTQYF
.	12	TRBV12-3/TRBV12-4	CASSQGGTEAFF
.	13	TRBV3-1	CASIRGGVTEAFF
.	13	TRBV30	CAWSVLTNQPQHF
TRBD2	14	TRBV30	CAWSGREWIGELFF
TRBD2	15	TRBV7-2	CASSWGHGREDEQYF
.	12	TRBV29-1	CSVGTELRGYTF
TRBD2	15	TRBV20-1	CSATKLSGSRDTQYF
.	15	TRBV18	CASSPLATLSYEQYF
TRBD1	14	TRBV29-1	CSVGPGQGNTEAFF
.	14	TRBV14	CASSQARFGETQYF
.	13	TRBV7-2	CASSLAARDEQFF
.	11	TRBV29-1	CSVVWQETQYF
TRBD2	13	TRBV29-1	CSVRASGRDEQFF
TRBD1	14	TRBV12-3/TRBV12-4	CASRIRDSGNEQYF
TRBD1	15	TRBV28	CASRYPGQPNQPQHF
TRBD1	15	TRBV4-3	CASSQNRGSSYEQYF
TRBD2	15	TRBV7-9	CASSFGLASTGELFF
TRBD2	15	TRBV3-1	CASSPRMREGTEQYF
.	11	TRBV30	CACVPYNEQFF
.	16	TRBV5-4	CASSLSSGAQRETQYF
.	15	TRBV7-9	CASSPLVGGQETQYF
.	16	TRBV2	CASRTRAVGVGQPQHF
.	17	TRBV24-1	CATSDTTDPGPTDTQYF
.	16	TRBV9	CASSVVWAPGANVLTF
.	11	TRBV20-1	CSAQRYNEQFF
.	17	TRBV5-4	CASSQKGMRDTTDTQYF
TRBD1	15	TRBV19	CASSITGTGRTEAFF
.	14	TRBV28	CASSSQGLRDTQYF
.	15	TRBV16	CASSQKSRMNTEAFF
TRBD1	14	TRBV19	CASSFQTGNYGYTF
.	12	TRBV2	CASEIRTYEQYF
.	15	TRBV2	CASSPDREATDTQYF
TRBD1	14	TRBV12-3/TRBV12-4	CASSVGQGQETQYF
.	14	TRBV9	CASSTRTAYNEQFF
.	12	TRBV18	CASSPNGYEQYF
TRBD2	17	TRBV27	CASSSTLGGRVVYEQYF
TRBD2	16	TRBV24-1	CATSDLGLAGVETQYF
.	16	TRBV9	CASSGNRVEGSGELFF